This T cell receptor beta chain was recovered during a study of cytomegalovirus exposure and HLA in healthy donors. This clone was counted a single time. Its specificity is unknown. Some clones are missing from TCRdb's copy, which holds only in-frame ones; the method was immunoSEQ multiplex PCR. The sample includes over 200,000 clones, roughly 87% seen only once; the top ten take 2% to 2.5%. Study-level results: Cytomegalovirus-associated status was assigned to about 180 TCR beta chains. Among TCR sequences, most were rare, though some public TCRs appeared in many donors. In the 120 validation repertoires, approximately 93% of cluster scores exceeded 0, per a later analysis.

The donors formed part of the roughly 120-subject validation cohort, distinct from the roughly 640-subject first cohort. The clonotype originates from a young woman in good health and CMV-seropositive. The sequenced material came from PBMCs.

In DNA, the CDR3 is TGTGCCGCGGGCGTAGCGGGAAACACCATATATTTT. It encodes CAAGVAGNTIYF. The V gene is TRBV10-3, the J gene TRBJ1-3, with unresolved D. V lost 11 bases to trimming and J lost 4 bases, with 12 bases between them. The length of the CDR3 is 12 residues. CDR1 is ENHRY, CDR2 SYGVKD, per germline.